This T cell receptor (beta chain) was sequenced for a study of tumor-infiltrating lymphocytes in primary liver carcinoma. Looking at the study overall: Both sexes were represented among patients, who were 30 to 69 years old. Study-level results: Tumor top-250-clone fractions significantly exceeded those of blood (p = 0.039). Pairs of tumor regions overlapped more than tumor-adjacent and tumor-blood pairs did.

Worth noting for this clonotype: Its specificity is unknown. A read error may explain this, as a much larger clone is one base away.

From around 530 ng of total RNA, TCR beta-specific cDNA was reverse-transcribed using a constant-region primer. Library construction for TCR beta comprised three nested multiplex PCR rounds performed with slightly modified ARM-PCR. Investigators reported that the first two PCR rounds, at approximately 11 cycles each, used TRBV1-TRBV30 forward primers with a C-beta reverse primer. MiXCR, run by TCRdb on the multiplex PCR reads, gives a single entry per CDR3 protein. The sample lists hundreds of thousands of distinct CDR3 sequences, roughly 60% seen once, with roughly 9% in the top ten. Unsorted whole blood supplied the blood RNA, and germline DNA was isolated too. The patients lived with chronic HBV infection and had not yet received any treatment. The CDR3 has 15 residues. CDR1 and CDR2 from the germline V gene are SQVTM and ANQGSEA. V lost 7 bases and J lost 2, with 21 bases in between.

Sequenced material: peripheral blood. The receptor was isolated from a man aged 35-49 years with primary liver carcinoma and hepatitis B virus infection. J is TRBJ2-7 and V is TRBV29-1, with D perhaps TRBD1 (5 bases). The CDR3 spells CSAWAGASATYEQYF. The CDR3 DNA reads as TGCAGCGCTTGGGCTGGGGCATCAGCGACCTACGAGCAGTACTTC.